This TCR beta chain derives from a study of ipilimumab plus nivolumab after autologous stem cell transplantation. Clones were read by immunoSEQ multiplex PCR, and TCRdb kept only the in-frame ones, dropping some. This sample has 3,200 or so clones, with around four fifths found just once. V gave up 4 bases and J gave up 7 bases; unmatched junction bases: 8. There are 15 residues in the CDR3. Looked up from germline, CDR1 is SNHLY and CDR2 is FYNNEI. Patients got ipilimumab 1 mg/kg beginning 14 to 28 days post-transplant. This rearrangement joins TRBV2 to TRBJ2-1, with 9 bases lining up with TRBD2. The sequences come from PBMCs, collected in a trial of ipilimumab plus nivolumab as post-transplant consolidation. The source of this sequence is a male donor with primary mediastinal lymphoma. The CDR3 loop reads CASSGASGTGNEQFF. CDR3 nucleotides: TGTGCCAGCAGTGGGGCTAGCGGGACGGGAAATGAGCAGTTCTTC.